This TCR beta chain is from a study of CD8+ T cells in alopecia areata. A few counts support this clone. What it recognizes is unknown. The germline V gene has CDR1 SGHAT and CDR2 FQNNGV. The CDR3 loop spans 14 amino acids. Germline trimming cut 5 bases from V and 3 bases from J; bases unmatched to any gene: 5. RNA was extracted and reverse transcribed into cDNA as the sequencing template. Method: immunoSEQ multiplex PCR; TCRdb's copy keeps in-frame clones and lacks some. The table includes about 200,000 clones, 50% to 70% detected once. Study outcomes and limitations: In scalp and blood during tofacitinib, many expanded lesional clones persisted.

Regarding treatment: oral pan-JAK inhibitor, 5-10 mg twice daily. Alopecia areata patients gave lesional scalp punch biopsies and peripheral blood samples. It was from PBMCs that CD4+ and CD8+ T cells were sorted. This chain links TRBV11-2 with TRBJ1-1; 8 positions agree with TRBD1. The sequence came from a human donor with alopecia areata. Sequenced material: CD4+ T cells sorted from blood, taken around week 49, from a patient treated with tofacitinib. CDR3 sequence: CASSPRGRDTEAFF. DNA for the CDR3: TGTGCCAGCAGCCCCAGGGGGCGCGACACTGAAGCTTTCTTT.